A selection of T cell receptor beta chains follows, all from one sample in a study of blood T cell repertoires in COVID-19. Sequenced by immunoSEQ multiplex PCR; TCRdb stores in-frame clones only, minus some. The sample has 200,000 to 250,000 clones, 83% seen once. The sequenced sample was peripheral blood. Source of these receptors: a woman aged 65 to 85 with active or convalescent COVID-19. CDR3s include the opening cysteine and the closing phenylalanine or tryptophan. Fields, in order: D gene, J gene, V gene, clone size, CDR3 DNA, CDR3 protein. D genes are given only for firm matches. Clone size is shown for a subset of rows, as once, few, many or a class of expanded clone.

d_gene: -
j_gene: TRBJ2-7
v_gene: TRBV18
abundance: few
CDR3nt: TGTGCCAGCTCACCACTCAGGGGGAGGATGACCTACGAGCAGTACTTC
CDR3aa: CASSPLRGRMTYEQYF

d_gene: TRBD2
j_gene: TRBJ2-2
v_gene: TRBV5-1
abundance: -
CDR3nt: TGCGCCAGCAGCTCGGGACTAGCGGGAGGTGTCGGGGAGCTGTTTTTT
CDR3aa: CASSSGLAGGVGELFF

d_gene: -
j_gene: TRBJ1-2
v_gene: TRBV7-2
abundance: -
CDR3nt: TGTGCCAGCAGCCATTGGACGGACTTTTCCTATGGCTACACCTTC
CDR3aa: CASSHWTDFSYGYTF

d_gene: -
j_gene: TRBJ1-2
v_gene: TRBV7-2
abundance: -
CDR3nt: TGTGCCAGCAGCTTAGCGAATCCGCGGGGAGACTATGGCTACACCTTC
CDR3aa: CASSLANPRGDYGYTF

d_gene: -
j_gene: TRBJ1-2
v_gene: TRBV3-1/TRBV3-2
abundance: -
CDR3nt: TGTGCCAGCAGCCAAGTTTACAGTACACAGTCTAACTATGGCTACACCTTC
CDR3aa: CASSQVYSTQSNYGYTF

d_gene: TRBD1
j_gene: TRBJ2-4
v_gene: TRBV6-2/TRBV6-3
abundance: -
CDR3nt: TGTGCCAGCAGCCCGCGGACAGGAGCCAGGGAAGCCAAAAACATTCAGTACTTC
CDR3aa: CASSPRTGAREAKNIQYF

d_gene: TRBD1
j_gene: TRBJ2-7
v_gene: TRBV6-4
abundance: -
CDR3nt: TGTGCCAGCCATCGAGGGGGGACAGGCCTTTACGAGCAGTACTTC
CDR3aa: CASHRGGTGLYEQYF

d_gene: TRBD1
j_gene: TRBJ2-1
v_gene: TRBV27
abundance: -
CDR3nt: TGTGCCAGCAGTTTCCAGGGGGCGAGTTACAATGAGCAGTTCTTC
CDR3aa: CASSFQGASYNEQFF

d_gene: -
j_gene: TRBJ1-6
v_gene: TRBV3-1/TRBV3-2
abundance: -
CDR3nt: TGTGCCAGCAGCCAGGGAGATTCACCCCTCCACTTT
CDR3aa: CASSQGDSPLHF

d_gene: TRBD1
j_gene: TRBJ1-1
v_gene: TRBV10-3
abundance: -
CDR3nt: TGTGCCGCCGGACAGGGCATGAACACTGAAGCTTTCTTT
CDR3aa: CAAGQGMNTEAFF

d_gene: -
j_gene: TRBJ2-2
v_gene: TRBV6-5
abundance: -
CDR3nt: TGTGCCAGCTCCCAGGCGGGAGCCAGGGGCGGGGAGCTGTTTTTT
CDR3aa: CASSQAGARGGELFF

d_gene: -
j_gene: TRBJ1-1
v_gene: TRBV30
abundance: -
CDR3nt: TGTGCCTGGAGTGTAAACAGTGCCCGAGCTTTCTTT
CDR3aa: CAWSVNSARAFF

d_gene: TRBD2
j_gene: TRBJ2-1
v_gene: TRBV28
abundance: -
CDR3nt: TGTGCCAGCAGGACTAGCGGGAGGGCGGGAGAGCAGTTCTTC
CDR3aa: CASRTSGRAGEQFF

d_gene: -
j_gene: TRBJ2-3
v_gene: TRBV5-1
abundance: -
CDR3nt: TGCGCCAGCAGCTTGCTAACAGATACGCAGTATTTT
CDR3aa: CASSLLTDTQYF

d_gene: -
j_gene: TRBJ1-1
v_gene: TRBV18
abundance: once
CDR3nt: TGTGCCAGCTCACCTCAGACAGGTGAAGCTTTCTTT
CDR3aa: CASSPQTGEAFF

d_gene: TRBD1
j_gene: TRBJ1-6
v_gene: TRBV4-1
abundance: -
CDR3nt: TGCGCCAGCAGCCAAGGGCGACAGGGGTCCTATAATTCACCCCTCCACTTT
CDR3aa: CASSQGRQGSYNSPLHF

d_gene: -
j_gene: TRBJ2-1
v_gene: TRBV3-1/TRBV3-2
abundance: -
CDR3nt: TGTGCCAGCAGCCAAGTAGGTAGCGCCGACTACAATGAGCAGTTCTTC
CDR3aa: CASSQVGSADYNEQFF

d_gene: -
j_gene: TRBJ2-2
v_gene: TRBV18
abundance: once
CDR3nt: TGTGCCAGCTCAAAGAGCACCGGGGAGCTGTTTTTT
CDR3aa: CASSKSTGELFF

d_gene: -
j_gene: TRBJ2-6
v_gene: TRBV19
abundance: -
CDR3nt: TGTGCCAGTAGTATTCCACCAGGGTCAGGGGCCAACGTCCTGACTTTC
CDR3aa: CASSIPPGSGANVLTF

d_gene: TRBD2
j_gene: TRBJ2-3
v_gene: TRBV7-2
abundance: few
CDR3nt: TGTGCCAGCAGCAAGGGACTAGCGAGCACAGATACGCAGTATTTT
CDR3aa: CASSKGLASTDTQYF

d_gene: TRBD1
j_gene: TRBJ2-1
v_gene: TRBV19
abundance: -
CDR3nt: TGTGCCAGTAGTATGACAGGGGGAGCGTACAATGAGCAGTTCTTC
CDR3aa: CASSMTGGAYNEQFF

d_gene: -
j_gene: TRBJ2-7
v_gene: TRBV28
abundance: -
CDR3nt: TGTGCCAGCAGCCTGACAGTCCGCGAGCAGTACTTC
CDR3aa: CASSLTVREQYF

d_gene: -
j_gene: TRBJ2-2
v_gene: TRBV5-1
abundance: -
CDR3nt: TGCGCCAGCAGCGACCAGGGTTCCGGGGAGCTGTTTTTT
CDR3aa: CASSDQGSGELFF

d_gene: TRBD1
j_gene: TRBJ2-2
v_gene: TRBV10-3
abundance: -
CDR3nt: TGTGCCATCGGGGACAGGGGGCAGGCCGGGGAGCTGTTTTTT
CDR3aa: CAIGDRGQAGELFF

d_gene: TRBD1
j_gene: TRBJ2-7
v_gene: TRBV3-1/TRBV3-2
abundance: -
CDR3nt: TGTGCCAGCAGCCCGATCCGACAGGGGGGAGACGAGCAGTACTTC
CDR3aa: CASSPIRQGGDEQYF

d_gene: TRBD1
j_gene: TRBJ1-6
v_gene: TRBV5-1
abundance: -
CDR3nt: TGCGCCAGCAGCTTGGGGGACAGGTCGGGACATAATTCACCCCTCCACTTT
CDR3aa: CASSLGDRSGHNSPLHF

d_gene: TRBD2
j_gene: TRBJ2-7
v_gene: TRBV18
abundance: -
CDR3nt: TGTGCCAGCTCACCATACATAGCGGGAGTGCACTACGAGCAGTACTTC
CDR3aa: CASSPYIAGVHYEQYF

d_gene: TRBD1
j_gene: TRBJ2-2
v_gene: TRBV19
abundance: -
CDR3nt: TGTGCCAGTAGTGAGACAGGGACGAACACCGGGGAGCTGTTTTTT
CDR3aa: CASSETGTNTGELFF

d_gene: TRBD1
j_gene: TRBJ2-6
v_gene: TRBV10-2
abundance: -
CDR3nt: TGCGCCTGCGGCCGGGACAGGGGGTCGGCGGGGGCCAACGTCCTGACTTTC
CDR3aa: CACGRDRGSAGANVLTF

d_gene: TRBD1
j_gene: TRBJ2-3
v_gene: TRBV2
abundance: -
CDR3nt: TGTGCCAGCGGGACAGGGGACACAGATACGCAGTATTTT
CDR3aa: CASGTGDTDTQYF

d_gene: TRBD2
j_gene: TRBJ2-3
v_gene: TRBV5-4
abundance: -
CDR3nt: TGTGCCAGCAAACCCAGCGGGGGGCACACAGATACGCAGTATTTT
CDR3aa: CASKPSGGHTDTQYF

d_gene: -
j_gene: TRBJ2-1
v_gene: TRBV19
abundance: few
CDR3nt: TGTGCCACCGCAGGGGCTACCTACAATGAGCAGTTCTTC
CDR3aa: CATAGATYNEQFF

d_gene: TRBD1
j_gene: TRBJ1-2
v_gene: TRBV6-1
abundance: -
CDR3nt: TGTGCCAGCAGTGAAAGACAGGGAGACTATGGCTACACCTTC
CDR3aa: CASSERQGDYGYTF

d_gene: -
j_gene: TRBJ2-3
v_gene: TRBV5-1
abundance: -
CDR3nt: TGCGCCAGCAGCTTGTCGATATCGGGGCCTAGCGGCACAGATACGCAGTATTTT
CDR3aa: CASSLSISGPSGTDTQYF

d_gene: -
j_gene: TRBJ2-7
v_gene: TRBV2
abundance: -
CDR3nt: TGTGCCACCTCGGGGGACTCCTACGAGCAGTACTTC
CDR3aa: CATSGDSYEQYF

d_gene: -
j_gene: TRBJ2-5
v_gene: TRBV19
abundance: -
CDR3nt: TGTGCCAGTAGTATTTCGGGGGTCCAAGAGACCCAGTACTTC
CDR3aa: CASSISGVQETQYF

d_gene: TRBD2
j_gene: TRBJ2-1
v_gene: TRBV5-1
abundance: -
CDR3nt: TGCGCCATCGCATCGGGACGGCGGGAGACCTACAATGAGCAGTTCTTC
CDR3aa: CAIASGRRETYNEQFF

d_gene: -
j_gene: TRBJ1-4
v_gene: TRBV7-4
abundance: -
CDR3nt: TGTGCCAGCAGCTTACCGGACGGGGGGCACTTTGAAAAACTGTTTTTT
CDR3aa: CASSLPDGGHFEKLFF

d_gene: TRBD2
j_gene: TRBJ2-7
v_gene: TRBV19
abundance: -
CDR3nt: TGTGCCAGTAGTAGGACTAGCGGGGTGCTCTACGAGCAGTACTTC
CDR3aa: CASSRTSGVLYEQYF

d_gene: TRBD1
j_gene: TRBJ1-2
v_gene: TRBV23-1
abundance: -
CDR3nt: TGCGCCAGCAGTCAAACCGGGACAGGGGAGGATGGCTACACCTTC
CDR3aa: CASSQTGTGEDGYTF

d_gene: TRBD1
j_gene: TRBJ1-2
v_gene: TRBV7-8
abundance: -
CDR3nt: TGTGCCAGCAGCTTAGAATGGGACAGGGACGATGGCTACACCTTC
CDR3aa: CASSLEWDRDDGYTF

d_gene: -
j_gene: TRBJ2-1
v_gene: TRBV7-2
abundance: once
CDR3nt: TGTGCCAGCAGCTATACTAGAGATGCTGAGCAGTTCTTC
CDR3aa: CASSYTRDAEQFF

d_gene: TRBD1
j_gene: TRBJ1-1
v_gene: TRBV5-1
abundance: -
CDR3nt: TGCGCCAGCAGCAGGGACAGGGGGGAAGGAGCTTTCTTT
CDR3aa: CASSRDRGEGAFF

d_gene: -
j_gene: TRBJ1-4
v_gene: TRBV7-9
abundance: -
CDR3nt: TGTGCCAGCAGCTTGGGTCCCGGACAGAGAGAAAAACTGTTTTTT
CDR3aa: CASSLGPGQREKLFF

d_gene: TRBD1
j_gene: TRBJ2-7
v_gene: TRBV6-5
abundance: -
CDR3nt: TGTGCCAGCACTCAACAGGGGGACTACGAGCAGTACTTC
CDR3aa: CASTQQGDYEQYF

d_gene: -
j_gene: TRBJ1-3
v_gene: TRBV18
abundance: -
CDR3nt: TGTGCCAGCTCACCCCGGGTTCTCTCTGGAAACACCATATATTTT
CDR3aa: CASSPRVLSGNTIYF

d_gene: -
j_gene: TRBJ2-1
v_gene: TRBV11-2
abundance: -
CDR3nt: TGTGCCAGCAGCCTAAGGGTCAGCGGCTACAATGAGCAGTTCTTC
CDR3aa: CASSLRVSGYNEQFF

d_gene: -
j_gene: TRBJ1-1
v_gene: TRBV18
abundance: -
CDR3nt: TGTGCCAGCTCACCTGCGAGGGTGAACACTGAAGCTTTCTTT
CDR3aa: CASSPARVNTEAFF

d_gene: -
j_gene: TRBJ1-2
v_gene: TRBV10-3
abundance: -
CDR3nt: TGTGCCATCAGCCATCCCCCAGTTTTTGGCTACACCTTC
CDR3aa: CAISHPPVFGYTF

d_gene: TRBD1
j_gene: TRBJ2-7
v_gene: TRBV18
abundance: -
CDR3nt: TGTGCCAGCTCACCAGGGACAGGGGTCTACGAGCAGTACTTC
CDR3aa: CASSPGTGVYEQYF